These 2 T cell receptor beta chains originate from one sample sequenced in a study of blood T cells in healthy people across ages. With a J-beta primer mix and a sample-barcoded 5' primer, a second PCR ran 7 to 11 cycles. TCRdb re-called the 5' RACE reads through MiXCR, storing one row per CDR3 protein. The sample holds about 2 million distinct CDR3 sequences, roughly 50% seen once. Source material: blood. These receptors came from a middle-aged woman in good health.

The V and J genes are TRBV20-1 and TRBJ1-3, with no clear D. The germline V gene has CDR1 DFQATT and CDR2 SNEGSKA (reference sequence). This CDR3 has 11 amino acids. The ends were cut back, 7 bases at V and 1 base at J, with 5 bases in the middle. The CDR3 region is CSGRSGNTIYF. CDR3 nucleotide sequence: TGCAGTGGGAGATCTGGAAACACCATATATTTT.

Only a few counts were recorded for this clonotype. The V and J genes are TRBV28 and TRBJ2-1; TRBD2 might be the D (6 bases). In germline, CDR1 is MDHEN, CDR2 SYDVKM. The CDR3 sequence is 15 residues long. Trimming shortened V by 6 bases and J by 9 bases, and 21 bases separated the two germline ends. The CDR3 bases are TGTGCCAGCAGCTCTCCCGGGACTCCATTGGTTGAGCAGTTCTTC. It encodes CASSSPGTPLVEQFF.